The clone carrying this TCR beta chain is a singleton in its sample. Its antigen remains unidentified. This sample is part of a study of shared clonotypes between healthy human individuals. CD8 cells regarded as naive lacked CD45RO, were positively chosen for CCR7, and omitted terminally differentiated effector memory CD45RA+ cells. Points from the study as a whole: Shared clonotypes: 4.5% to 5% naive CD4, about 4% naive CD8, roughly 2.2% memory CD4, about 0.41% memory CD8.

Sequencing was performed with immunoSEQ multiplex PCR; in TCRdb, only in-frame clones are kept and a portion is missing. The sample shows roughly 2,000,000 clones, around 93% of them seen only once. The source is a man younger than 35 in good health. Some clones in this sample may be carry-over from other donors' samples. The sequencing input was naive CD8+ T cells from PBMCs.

The CDR3 DNA follows: TGTGCCAGCAGCCCCACCCTAGGAAGGTCCGACGAGCAGTACTTC. Residues: CASSPTLGRSDEQYF. The chain carries TRBV13 and TRBJ2-7; D gene ambiguous. The CDR3 spans 15 residues. The V and J ends lost 5 bases and 5 bases respectively, with 19 bases between them. The germline gives CDR1 PRHDT, CDR2 FYEKMQ (reference sequence).